One and the same sample provided the 22 T cell receptor beta chains below, sequenced in a study of metastatic and nonmetastatic thyroid tumors. Until they underwent thyroid surgery, no patient had received any treatment. TCRdb re-analyzed the PCR reads using MiXCR. Among roughly 40,000 clones listed, roughly 12% were seen once. Sequencing was carried out using blood. Receptors originate from a male donor with papillary thyroid cancer or a benign thyroid nodule (not recorded which). Some clones in this sample may be carry-over from other donors' samples.

There are many counts of this clone. The V and J genes are TRBV20-1 and TRBJ2-5; D is uncertain. CDR3 length: 15 amino acids. Germline assignment: CDR1 DFQATT and CDR2 SNEGSKA (reference sequence). Deletions cut 0 bases from V and 5 bases from J, with 16 bases between. The CDR3 loop reads CSARDERWSRETQYF. The CDR3, as DNA: TGCAGTGCTAGAGATGAGCGTTGGAGCCGGGAGACCCAGTACTTC.

This clone was picked up many times. The chain joins TRBV10-3 to TRBJ1-3, with TRBD1 matching over 10 bases. The CDR3 totals 18 residues. V gave up 6 bases and J gave up 0 bases; unmatched junction bases: 11. The V gene's germline CDR1 is ENHRY and CDR2 SYGVKD. The CDR3, as DNA: TGTGCCATCAGCAGACAGGGGGCTTCCACCCTCTCTGGAAACACCATATATTTT. Translating it yields CAISRQGASTLSGNTIYF.

This clone was picked up many times. The CDR3 sequence: CSARQDRVSYEQYF. In nucleotides, the CDR3 is TGCAGTGCTAGACAGGACAGGGTATCCTACGAGCAGTACTTC. The chain employs TRBV20-1 and TRBJ2-7; 8 nucleotides agree with TRBD1. This CDR3 contains 14 residues. Per the germline V gene, CDR1 is DFQATT and CDR2 is SNEGSKA (reference sequence). J lost 1 base, V lost 2 bases, and 4 bases had no gene match.

This clone ranks as medium-sized. The chain recombines TRBV6-1 with TRBJ2-7; the D gene is possibly TRBD1 (7 bases). CDR3 size: 16 residues. The germline gives CDR1 MNHNS, CDR2 SASEGT. Deletions cut 3 bases from V and 0 bases from J, with 15 bases between. The CDR3 DNA is TGTGCCAGCAGTGACCAGGGGGGCTCTAGCTCCTACGAGCAGTACTTC. This translates into CASSDQGGSSSYEQYF.

This clone was observed at least ten times. The chain carries TRBV19 and TRBJ1-3; unclear D gene. The V end lost 7 bases, the J end lost 6 bases, and 22 bases lay between the germline ends. Germline V gene sequence: CDR1 LNHDA, CDR2 SQIVND (reference sequence). The CDR3 consists of 16 residues. The CDR3 loop is CASTPRYVGPENTIYF. Here the CDR3 DNA reads TGTGCCAGTACCCCGCGATACGTTGGGCCTGAAAACACCATATATTTT.

The chain combines TRBV28 with TRBJ2-7, with 7 bases that match TRBD1. Trimming removed 7 bases from V and 2 bases from J; junction bases left unmatched: 11. This CDR3 has 15 residues. In germline, CDR1 is MDHEN, CDR2 SYDVKM. In nucleotides, the CDR3 is TGTGCCAGCAATACACCGAGACAGGGACCCTACGAGCAGTACTTC. Its protein is CASNTPRQGPYEQYF.

The V and J genes are TRBV7-2 and TRBJ2-5; tentatively, D is TRBD1 (6 bases). CDR1 is SGHTA, CDR2 FQGNSA, per germline. The CDR3 contains 16 residues. The ends were cut back, 2 bases at V and 4 bases at J, with 17 bases in the middle. Written as DNA, the CDR3 is TGTGCCAGCAGCTTATCCTCGGTACAGGGAAGAGAGACCCAGTACTTC. Protein sequence: CASSLSSVQGRETQYF. The full variable domain, with the rest looked up from reference TRBV7-2 and TRBJ2-5, is GAGVSQSPSNKVTEKGKDVELRCDPISGHTALYWYRQSLGQGLEFLIYFQGNSAPDKSGLPSDRFSAERTGGSVSTLTIQRTQQEDSAVYLCASSLSSVQGRETQYFGPGTRLLVL.

The chain recombines TRBV6-1 with TRBJ2-7, with 9 bases identical to TRBD1. The J segment lost 4 bases and the V segment lost 4 bases, leaving 8 bases of the junction unmatched. The CDR3 contains 15 residues. Looked up from germline, CDR1 is MNHNS and CDR2 is SASEGT. The DNA of the CDR3 is TGTGCCAGCAGTGCCGGACAGGGGAGCGGATACGAGCAGTACTTC. Encoded protein: CASSAGQGSGYEQYF.

This clone was counted many times. The CDR3 coding sequence is TGTGCCAGCAGCTTAGATCGGGCTAGCGGGGCAGATACGCAGTATTTT. This translates into CASSLDRASGADTQYF. V gene TRBV11-2 combines with J gene TRBJ2-3; 9 bases align to TRBD2. Trimming at V came to 0 bases and at J to 4 bases, leaving 5 bases not matched to a gene. The CDR3 length is 16 residues. Looked up from germline, CDR1 is SGHAT and CDR2 is FQNNGV. Looking up the rest from reference TRBV11-2 and TRBJ2-3 gives the full variable domain: EAGVAQSPRYKIIEKRQSVAFWCNPISGHATLYWYQQILGQGPKLLIQFQNNGVVDDSQLPKDRFSAERLKGVDSTLKIQPAKLEDSAVYLCASSLDRASGADTQYFGPGTRLTVL.

This chain connects TRBV12-3 or TRBV12-4 to TRBJ2-1; TRBD2 might be the D (6 bases). This CDR3 spans 13 amino acids. V lost 5 bases, J lost 9 bases, and 14 bases lay in between. CDR3 sequence: CASSPREYSEQFF. CDR3 DNA sequence: TGTGCCAGCAGTCCACGGGAGTATAGTGAGCAGTTCTTC.

In its sample, this clone was seen many times. The V gene is TRBV27, the J gene TRBJ2-2, with 9 positions matching TRBD1. This CDR3 contains 15 residues. V was pared by 9 bases and J by 3 bases, with 8 bases of the junction left unmatched. The germline V gene encodes CDR1 MNHEY and CDR2 SMNVEV (reference sequence). This CDR3 reads CARRLDRGYTGELFF. CDR3 bases: TGTGCCAGGAGACTGGACAGGGGATACACCGGGGAGCTGTTTTTT.

J is TRBJ2-1 and V is TRBV16; TRBD2 agrees at 14 bases. V shed 4 bases and J 4 bases; nucleotides not matched to a gene: 9. The CDR3 totals 18 residues. CDR1 is KGHSY and CDR2 is FQNENV in the germline V gene. The CDR3 DNA follows: TGTGCCAGCAGCCTCCCTTCCGGGACTAGCGGGAGTTACAATGAGCAGTTCTTC. Amino acid sequence: CASSLPSGTSGSYNEQFF.

Many counts were recorded for this clone. The J gene is TRBJ2-5, the V gene TRBV7-3; perhaps TRBD2 as D (5 bases). CDR1 and CDR2 (germline): SGHTA, FQGTGA. The germline V and J ends were trimmed by 2 bases and 4 bases, with 8 bases remaining between them. The CDR3 loop spans 13 amino acids. The DNA for the CDR3 is TGTGCCAGCAGCTTACGAGGAGGAGAGACCCAGTACTTC. Protein: CASSLRGGETQYF.

This clone was seen many times. The gene calls are TRBV7-2 and TRBJ2-7, with 8 bases fitting TRBD2. CDR3 length: 15 amino acids. The V gene's germline CDR1 is SGHTA and CDR2 FQGNSA. Trimming removed 4 bases from V and 2 bases from J; junction bases left unmatched: 7. This CDR3 is CASSYGGGGTYEQYF. The CDR3 DNA reads as TGTGCCAGCAGCTACGGGGGGGGCGGAACCTACGAGCAGTACTTC.

This clone was seen many times. The V gene is TRBV30, the J gene TRBJ1-5; no firm D call. This CDR3 has 15 amino acids. Germline V gives CDR1 GTSNPN, CDR2 SVGIG (reference sequence). The V and J ends lost 1 base and 2 bases respectively, with 12 bases between them. As DNA, the CDR3 is TGTGCCTGGAGTGCGAGGACGGAAGGCAATCAGCCCCAGCATTTT. This sequence encodes CAWSARTEGNQPQHF.

This clone has at least ten counts. The gene calls are TRBV28 and TRBJ2-5; TRBD2 matches at 8 bases. Germline loops: CDR1 MDHEN, CDR2 SYDVKM. The CDR3 is 16 amino acids. The V segment lost 5 bases and the J segment 4 bases; nucleotides outside the gene matches: 12. The CDR3 nucleotides read TGTGCCAGCAGTCCGCGGGGAGCGGGAGCACTAGAGACCCAGTACTTC. Protein product: CASSPRGAGALETQYF.

There are many counts of this clone. As DNA, the CDR3 is TGTGCCAGCAACGGGGACAATCAGCCCCAGCATTTT. It is translated as CASNGDNQPQHF. The J gene is TRBJ1-5, the V gene TRBV2; no clear D gene. Trimming removed 7 bases from V and 3 bases from J, with 7 bases in between. Germline V gives CDR1 SNHLY, CDR2 FYNNEI. The CDR3 loop spans 12 amino acids. Using reference TRBV2 and TRBJ1-5 for the parts outside the CDR3, the full variable domain is EPEVTQTPSHQVTQMGQEVILRCVPISNHLYFYWYRQILGQKVEFLVSFYNNEISEKSEIFDDQFSVERPDGSNFTLKIRSTKLEDSAMYFCASNGDNQPQHFGDGTRLSIL.

In this sample, this clone turned up many times. This chain joins TRBV5-8 and TRBJ2-7; the D is unclear. Germline V lookup: CDR1 SGHTS, CDR2 YDEGEE. The CDR3 covers 15 residues. V gave up 3 bases and J gave up 2 bases, with 15 bases separating them. This chain's CDR3 is CASSSSRLRPYEQYF. For the CDR3, the DNA is TGTGCCAGCAGCTCTTCCCGACTTCGACCCTACGAGCAGTACTTC. The full variable domain, rest sourced from reference TRBV5-8 and TRBJ2-7, is EAGVTQSPTHLIKTRGQQATLRCSPISGHTSVYWYQQALGLGLQFLLWYDEGEERNRGNFPPRFSGRQFPNYSSELNVNALELEDSALYLCASSSSRLRPYEQYFGPGTRLTVT.

The table lists this clone with many counts. J is TRBJ1-5 and V is TRBV6-2 or TRBV6-3; unclear D gene. CDR1 and CDR2 from the germline V gene are MNHEY and SVGEGT. The CDR3 covers 14 residues. The V end was cut by 2 bases, the J end by 7 bases, with 12 bases between. CDR3 amino acids: CASSYGGRWQPQHF. The CDR3 DNA reads as TGTGCCAGCAGTTACGGAGGGAGGTGGCAGCCCCAGCATTTT.

This clone was detected only a few times. The J gene is TRBJ2-3, the V gene TRBV3-1, with D hard to call. CDR3 size: 12 residues. V was shortened by 3 bases and J by 3 bases, with 4 bases between the two germline ends. Germline V gene sequence: CDR1 LGHDT, CDR2 YNNKEL (reference sequence). In DNA form, the CDR3 reads TGTGCCAGCAGCCAGCTGACAGATACGCAGTATTTT. As protein: CASSQLTDTQYF.

This clone was recorded at least ten times. The CDR3 bases are TGCAGTGCTAATAGTGATGGGACTAGCGGGATAAGCTCCTACGAGCAGTACTTC. Translating gives CSANSDGTSGISSYEQYF. The J gene is TRBJ2-7, the V gene TRBV20-1; TRBD2 agrees at 13 bases. The CDR3 runs to 18 residues. The germline V gene encodes CDR1 DFQATT and CDR2 SNEGSKA (reference sequence). After removal of 4 bases from V and 0 bases from J, the junction contained 12 bases not matched to a gene.

This clone counts as medium-sized. In the same sample, other DNA sequences code for this CDR3. The V call is TRBV28, the J call TRBJ1-2; the D gene is possibly TRBD1 (5 bases). This CDR3 has 15 residues. Trimming stripped 3 bases from V and 2 bases from J, with 13 bases between. Germline CDR1 MDHEN, CDR2 SYDVKM. CDR3 loop: CASSLASWGNYGYTF. As DNA, the CDR3 is TGTGCCAGCAGTTTGGCGAGTTGGGGGAACTATGGCTACACCTTC.